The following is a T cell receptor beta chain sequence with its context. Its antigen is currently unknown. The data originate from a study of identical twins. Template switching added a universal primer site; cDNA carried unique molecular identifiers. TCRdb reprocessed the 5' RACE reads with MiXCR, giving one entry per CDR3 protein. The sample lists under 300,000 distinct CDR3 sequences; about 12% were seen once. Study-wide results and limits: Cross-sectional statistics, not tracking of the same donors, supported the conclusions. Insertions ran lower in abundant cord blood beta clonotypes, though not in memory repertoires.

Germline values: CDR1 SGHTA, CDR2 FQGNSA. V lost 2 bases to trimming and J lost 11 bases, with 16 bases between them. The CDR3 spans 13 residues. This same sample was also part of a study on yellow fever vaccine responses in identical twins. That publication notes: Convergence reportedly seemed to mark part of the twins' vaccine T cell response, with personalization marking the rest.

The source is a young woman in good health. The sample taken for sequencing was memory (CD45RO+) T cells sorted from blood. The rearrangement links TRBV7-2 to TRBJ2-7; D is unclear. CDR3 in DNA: TGTGCCAGCAGCTTAAATATGGGCTGGGCGGAGTACTTC. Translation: CASSLNMGWAEYF. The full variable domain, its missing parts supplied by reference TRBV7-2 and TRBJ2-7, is GAGVSQSPSNKVTEKGKDVELRCDPISGHTALYWYRQSLGQGLEFLIYFQGNSAPDKSGLPSDRFSAERTGGSVSTLTIQRTQQEDSAVYLCASSLNMGWAEYFGPGTRLTVT.